This T cell receptor (beta chain) was identified during a study of T cell changes during pregnancy in multiple sclerosis. The protocol was immunoSEQ multiplex PCR, while the TCRdb copy is restricted to in-frame clones and leaves out a portion. This table has roughly 89,000 clones, 94% appearing once. CDR3 length equals 13 residues. The V end was cut by 4 bases, the J end by 4 bases, with 8 bases between. Germline CDR1 SGHKS, CDR2 YYEKEE (reference sequence). This rearrangement joins TRBV5-5 to TRBJ2-2; the D gene is possibly TRBD2 (6 bases). This specimen was peripheral blood, taken after pregnancy. This clonotype was sampled from a female donor in good health, enrolled as a control in a pregnancy study. The CDR3 loop reads CASSRDFTGELFF. In nucleotides, the CDR3 is TGTGCCAGCAGCCGGGACTTCACCGGGGAGCTGTTTTTT. Complete variable domain (other parts from reference TRBV5-5 and TRBJ2-2): DAGVTQSPTHLIKTRGQQVTLRCSPISGHKSVSWYQQVLGQGPQFIFQYYEKEERGRGNFPDRFSARQFPNYSSELNVNALLLGDSALYLCASSRDFTGELFFGEGSRLTVL.